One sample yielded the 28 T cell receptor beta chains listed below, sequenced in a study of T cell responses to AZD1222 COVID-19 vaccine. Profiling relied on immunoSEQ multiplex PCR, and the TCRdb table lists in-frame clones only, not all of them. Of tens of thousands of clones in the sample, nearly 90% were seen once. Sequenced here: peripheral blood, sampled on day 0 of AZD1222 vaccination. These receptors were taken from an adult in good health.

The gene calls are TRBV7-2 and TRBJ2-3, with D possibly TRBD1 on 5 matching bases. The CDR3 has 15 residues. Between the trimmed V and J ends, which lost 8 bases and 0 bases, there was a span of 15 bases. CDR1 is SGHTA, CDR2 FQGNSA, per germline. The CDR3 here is CASCNRPASTDTQYF. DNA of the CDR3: TGTGCCAGCTGCAACAGGCCCGCTAGCACAGATACGCAGTATTTT.

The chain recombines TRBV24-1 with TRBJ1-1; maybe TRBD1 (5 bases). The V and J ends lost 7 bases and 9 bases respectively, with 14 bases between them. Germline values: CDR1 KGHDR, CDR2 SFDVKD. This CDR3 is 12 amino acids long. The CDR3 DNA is TGTGCCACCAGCTTGACAGAGCCCCAAGCTTTCTTT. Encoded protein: CATSLTEPQAFF.

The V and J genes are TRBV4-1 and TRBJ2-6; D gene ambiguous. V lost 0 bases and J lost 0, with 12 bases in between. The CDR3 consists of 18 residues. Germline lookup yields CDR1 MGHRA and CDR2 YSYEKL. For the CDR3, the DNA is TGCGCCAGCAGCCAAGATTTGCAGGTTAACTCTGGGGCCAACGTCCTGACTTTC. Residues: CASSQDLQVNSGANVLTF.

The chain's CDR3 is CASSRTGVTEAFF. In DNA form, the CDR3 reads TGCGCCAGCAGCCGGACAGGGGTCACTGAAGCTTTCTTT. The chain carries TRBV5-1 and TRBJ1-1, with TRBD1 matching over 9 bases. The CDR3 extends over 13 amino acids. Germline CDR1 is SGHRS and CDR2 is YFSETQ. The J segment lost 4 bases and the V segment lost 4 bases, leaving 2 bases of the junction unmatched.

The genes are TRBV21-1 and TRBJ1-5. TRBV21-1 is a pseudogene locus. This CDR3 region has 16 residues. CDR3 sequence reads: CASSKVSWGVSQPQHF. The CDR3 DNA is TGTGCCAGCAGCAAAGTGTCTTGGGGTGTCAGTCAGCCCCAGCATTTT.

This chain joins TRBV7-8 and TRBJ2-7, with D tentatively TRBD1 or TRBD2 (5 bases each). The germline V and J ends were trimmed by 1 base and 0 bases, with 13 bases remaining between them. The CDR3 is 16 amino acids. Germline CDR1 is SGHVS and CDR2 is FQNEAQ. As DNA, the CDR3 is TGTGCCAGCAGCTTAGGACCCGGGGCTAGCTCCTACGAGCAGTACTTC. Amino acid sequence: CASSLGPGASSYEQYF. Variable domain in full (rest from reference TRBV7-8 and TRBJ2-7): GAGVSQSPRYKVAKRGQDVALRCDPISGHVSLFWYQQALGQGPEFLTYFQNEAQLDKSGLPSDRFFAERPEGSVSTLKIQRTQQEDSAVYLCASSLGPGASSYEQYFGPGTRLTVT.

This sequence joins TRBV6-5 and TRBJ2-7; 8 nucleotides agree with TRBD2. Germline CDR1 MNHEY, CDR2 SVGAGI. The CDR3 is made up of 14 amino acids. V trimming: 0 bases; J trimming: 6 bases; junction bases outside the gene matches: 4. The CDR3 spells CASSYSLAGIEQYF. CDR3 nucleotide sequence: TGTGCCAGCAGTTACTCTTTAGCGGGAATCGAGCAGTACTTC.

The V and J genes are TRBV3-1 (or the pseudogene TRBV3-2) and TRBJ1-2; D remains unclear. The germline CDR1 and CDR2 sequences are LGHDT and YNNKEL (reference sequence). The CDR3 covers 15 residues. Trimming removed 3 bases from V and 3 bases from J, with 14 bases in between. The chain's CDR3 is CASSQDWEGYYGYTF. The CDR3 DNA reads TGTGCCAGCAGCCAGGACTGGGAGGGTTACTATGGCTACACCTTC.

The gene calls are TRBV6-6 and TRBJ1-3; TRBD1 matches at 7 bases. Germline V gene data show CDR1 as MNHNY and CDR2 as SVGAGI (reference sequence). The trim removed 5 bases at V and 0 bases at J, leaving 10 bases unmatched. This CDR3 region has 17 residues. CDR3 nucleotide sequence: TGTGCCAGCAGTCCCCGGGGGGACAGTCTCTCTGGAAACACCATATATTTT. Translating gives CASSPRGDSLSGNTIYF.

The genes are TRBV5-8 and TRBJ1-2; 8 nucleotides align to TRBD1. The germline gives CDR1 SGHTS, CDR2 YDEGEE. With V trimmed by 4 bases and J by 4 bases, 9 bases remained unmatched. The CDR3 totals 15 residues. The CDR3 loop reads CASSPPQGAGYGYTF. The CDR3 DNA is TGTGCCAGCAGCCCACCGCAGGGGGCTGGCTATGGCTACACCTTC. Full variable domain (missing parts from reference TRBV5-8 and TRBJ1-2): EAGVTQSPTHLIKTRGQQATLRCSPISGHTSVYWYQQALGLGLQFLLWYDEGEERNRGNFPPRFSGRQFPNYSSELNVNALELEDSALYLCASSPPQGAGYGYTFGSGTRLTVV.

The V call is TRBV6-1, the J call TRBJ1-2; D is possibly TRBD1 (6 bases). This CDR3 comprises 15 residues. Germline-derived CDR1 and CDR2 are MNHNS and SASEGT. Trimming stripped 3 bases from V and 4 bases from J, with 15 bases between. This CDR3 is CASSDGGGRSYGYTF. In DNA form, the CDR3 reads TGTGCCAGCAGTGACGGCGGGGGGCGGAGCTATGGCTACACCTTC.

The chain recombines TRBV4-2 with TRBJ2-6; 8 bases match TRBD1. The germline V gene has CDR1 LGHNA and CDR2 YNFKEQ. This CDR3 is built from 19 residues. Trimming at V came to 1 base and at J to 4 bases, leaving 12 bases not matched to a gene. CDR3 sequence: CASSQGVRQGRPGANVLTF. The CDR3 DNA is TGTGCCAGCAGCCAAGGGGTGAGACAGGGGAGGCCAGGGGCCAACGTCCTGACTTTC.

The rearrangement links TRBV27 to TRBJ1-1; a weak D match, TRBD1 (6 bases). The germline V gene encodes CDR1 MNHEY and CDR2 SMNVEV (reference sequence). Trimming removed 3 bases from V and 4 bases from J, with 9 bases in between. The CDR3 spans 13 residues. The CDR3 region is CASSFGGGTEAFF. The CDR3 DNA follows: TGTGCCAGCAGTTTTGGGGGCGGCACTGAAGCTTTCTTT.

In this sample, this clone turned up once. This chain's CDR3 is CASSLELAGTYEQYF. The CDR3 DNA reads as TGTGCCAGCAGCTTAGAATTAGCGGGCACCTACGAGCAGTACTTC. The genes are TRBV7-6 and TRBJ2-7; 7 bases line up with TRBD2. In germline, CDR1 is SGHVS, CDR2 FNYEAQ. The CDR3 loop spans 15 amino acids. J was trimmed by 2 bases and V by 1 base; bases with no gene match: 5.

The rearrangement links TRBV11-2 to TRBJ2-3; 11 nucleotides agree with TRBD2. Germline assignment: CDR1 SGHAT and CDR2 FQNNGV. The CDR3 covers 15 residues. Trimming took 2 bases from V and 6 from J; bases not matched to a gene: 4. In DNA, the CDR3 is TGTGCCAGCAGCTTACTAGCGGGAGGAGAGGATACGCAGTATTTT. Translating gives CASSLLAGGEDTQYF.

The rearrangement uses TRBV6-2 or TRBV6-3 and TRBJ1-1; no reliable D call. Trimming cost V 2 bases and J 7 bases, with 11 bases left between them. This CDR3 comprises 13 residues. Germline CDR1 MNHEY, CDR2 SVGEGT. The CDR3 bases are TGTGCCAGCAGTTACCTCGGGAGGGATGAAGCTTTCTTT. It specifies CASSYLGRDEAFF.

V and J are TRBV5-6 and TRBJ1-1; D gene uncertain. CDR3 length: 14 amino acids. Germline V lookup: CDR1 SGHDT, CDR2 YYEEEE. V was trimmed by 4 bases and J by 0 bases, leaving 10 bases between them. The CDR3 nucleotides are TGTGCCAGCAGCCTTTACGACATGAACACTGAAGCTTTCTTT. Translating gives CASSLYDMNTEAFF. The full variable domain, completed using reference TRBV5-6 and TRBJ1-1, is DAGVTQSPTHLIKTRGQQVTLRCSPKSGHDTVSWYQQALGQGPQFIFQYYEEEERQRGNFPDRFSGHQFPNYSSELNVNALLLGDSALYLCASSLYDMNTEAFFGQGTRLTVV.

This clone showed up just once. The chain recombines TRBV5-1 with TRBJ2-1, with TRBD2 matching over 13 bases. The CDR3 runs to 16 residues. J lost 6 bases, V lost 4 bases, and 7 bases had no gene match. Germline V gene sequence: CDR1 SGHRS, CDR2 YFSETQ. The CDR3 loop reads CASSQITSGRANEQFF. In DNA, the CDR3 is TGCGCCAGCAGCCAAATAACTAGCGGGAGGGCCAATGAGCAGTTCTTC.

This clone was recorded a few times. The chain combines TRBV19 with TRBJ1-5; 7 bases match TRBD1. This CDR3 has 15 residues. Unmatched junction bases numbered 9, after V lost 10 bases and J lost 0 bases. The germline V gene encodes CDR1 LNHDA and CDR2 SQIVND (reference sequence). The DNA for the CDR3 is TGTGCCAATCTGGACAGGATTTTTAGCAATCAGCCCCAGCATTTT. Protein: CANLDRIFSNQPQHF. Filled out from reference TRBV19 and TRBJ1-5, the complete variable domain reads DGGITQSPKYLFRKEGQNVTLSCEQNLNHDAMYWYRQDPGQGLRLIYYSQIVNDFQKGDIAEGYSVSREKKESFPLTVTSAQKNPTAFYLCANLDRIFSNQPQHFGDGTRLSIL.

The CDR3 reads CASSQSDLPGAGGTEAFF. Written as DNA, the CDR3 is TGCGCCAGCAGTCAATCGGACCTTCCAGGGGCCGGAGGGACTGAAGCTTTCTTT. The genes are TRBV23-1 and TRBJ1-1, with a weak D call TRBD1 (6 bases). TRBV23-1 has ORF status, its function being uncertain. The germline V and J ends were trimmed by 0 bases and 5 bases, with 22 bases remaining between them. CDR3 length: 18 amino acids.

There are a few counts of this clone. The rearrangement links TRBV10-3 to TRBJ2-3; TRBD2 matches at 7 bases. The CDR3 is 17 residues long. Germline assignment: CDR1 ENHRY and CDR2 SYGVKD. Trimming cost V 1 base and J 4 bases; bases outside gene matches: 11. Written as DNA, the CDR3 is TGTGCCATCAGTGAGTGGGCTAGCGGAACACAGGCAGATACGCAGTATTTT. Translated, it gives CAISEWASGTQADTQYF.

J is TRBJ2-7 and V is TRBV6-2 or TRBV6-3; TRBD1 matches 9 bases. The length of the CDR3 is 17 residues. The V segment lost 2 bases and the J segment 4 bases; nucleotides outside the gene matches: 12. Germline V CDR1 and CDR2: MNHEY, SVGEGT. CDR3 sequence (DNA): TGTGCCAGCAGTTACCCTGTCCTCGGGACAGGGCCGTACGAGCAGTACTTC. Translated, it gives CASSYPVLGTGPYEQYF.

The CDR3 bases are TGTGCCAGCAGTGAAACCGGGACTAGCGGGTGGACAGATACGCAGTATTTT. As protein: CASSETGTSGWTDTQYF. This sequence joins TRBV6-1 and TRBJ2-3; 12 bases are shared with TRBD2. Unmatched junction bases numbered 6, after V lost 2 bases and J lost 3 bases. The CDR3 loop spans 17 amino acids. CDR1 and CDR2 from the germline V gene are MNHNS and SASEGT.

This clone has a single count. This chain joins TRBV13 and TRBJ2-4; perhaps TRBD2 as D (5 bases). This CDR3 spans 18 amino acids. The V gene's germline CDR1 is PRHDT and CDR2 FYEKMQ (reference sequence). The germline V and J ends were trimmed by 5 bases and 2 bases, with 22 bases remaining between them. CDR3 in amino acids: CASSGLGSLGVTKNIQYF. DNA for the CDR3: TGTGCCAGCAGCGGATTAGGCTCCCTCGGGGTGACCAAAAACATTCAGTACTTC.

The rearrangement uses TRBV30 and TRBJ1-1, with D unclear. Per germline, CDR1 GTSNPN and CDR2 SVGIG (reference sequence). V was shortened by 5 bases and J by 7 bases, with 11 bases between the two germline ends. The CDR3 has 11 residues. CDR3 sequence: CAWEGRGEAFF. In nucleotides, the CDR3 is TGTGCCTGGGAGGGTCGGGGTGAAGCTTTCTTT.

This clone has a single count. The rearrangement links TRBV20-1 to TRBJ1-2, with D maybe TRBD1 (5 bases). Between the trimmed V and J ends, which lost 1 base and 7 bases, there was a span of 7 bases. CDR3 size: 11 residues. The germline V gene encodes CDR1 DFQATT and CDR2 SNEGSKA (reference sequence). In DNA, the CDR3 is TGCAGTGCTAGAGTGGGGGTTGGCTACACCTTC. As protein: CSARVGVGYTF.

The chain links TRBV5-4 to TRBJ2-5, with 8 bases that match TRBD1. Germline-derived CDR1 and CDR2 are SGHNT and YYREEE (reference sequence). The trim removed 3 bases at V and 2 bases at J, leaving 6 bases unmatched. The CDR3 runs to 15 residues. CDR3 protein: CASSSFRDRQETQYF. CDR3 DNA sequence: TGTGCCAGCAGCTCGTTCCGGGACAGGCAAGAGACCCAGTACTTC.

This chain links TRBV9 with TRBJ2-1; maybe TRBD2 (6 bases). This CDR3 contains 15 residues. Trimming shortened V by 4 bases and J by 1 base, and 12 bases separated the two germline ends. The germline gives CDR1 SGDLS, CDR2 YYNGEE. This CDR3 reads CASSSGTSSYNEQFF. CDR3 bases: TGTGCCAGCAGCTCCGGGACTTCTTCCTACAATGAGCAGTTCTTC.